This TCR beta chain was found in a study of T cell repertoires in cytomegalovirus infection. Study context: A matching HLA type, together with CMV infection, was signaled by public TCR beta signatures.

Worth noting for this clonotype: Its antigen is not known.

In TCRdb, the reads were re-called with MiXCR into one record per CDR3 protein. In the table there are some 350,000 distinct CDR3 sequences, less than 20% of which are singletons. General study points: CMV carriers with the relevant HLA were identified by cumulative public TCR beta family frequency. HLA-C-restricted CMV clonotypes gave the most frequent clonotype in two of eight donors.

V lost 1 base, J lost 0 bases, and 6 bases lay in between. The germline CDR1 and CDR2 sequences are SNHLY and FYNNEI. CDR3 length equals 14 residues. Sequenced input: PBMCs. The V and J genes are TRBV2 and TRBJ2-5; D remains ambiguous. The receptor's source is a human donor in good health (CMV status not recorded). Some clones in this sample may be carry-over from other donors' samples. CDR3 nucleotide sequence: TGTGCCAGCAGTGAAGTTACAGACCAAGAGACCCAGTACTTC. Residues: CASSEVTDQETQYF.